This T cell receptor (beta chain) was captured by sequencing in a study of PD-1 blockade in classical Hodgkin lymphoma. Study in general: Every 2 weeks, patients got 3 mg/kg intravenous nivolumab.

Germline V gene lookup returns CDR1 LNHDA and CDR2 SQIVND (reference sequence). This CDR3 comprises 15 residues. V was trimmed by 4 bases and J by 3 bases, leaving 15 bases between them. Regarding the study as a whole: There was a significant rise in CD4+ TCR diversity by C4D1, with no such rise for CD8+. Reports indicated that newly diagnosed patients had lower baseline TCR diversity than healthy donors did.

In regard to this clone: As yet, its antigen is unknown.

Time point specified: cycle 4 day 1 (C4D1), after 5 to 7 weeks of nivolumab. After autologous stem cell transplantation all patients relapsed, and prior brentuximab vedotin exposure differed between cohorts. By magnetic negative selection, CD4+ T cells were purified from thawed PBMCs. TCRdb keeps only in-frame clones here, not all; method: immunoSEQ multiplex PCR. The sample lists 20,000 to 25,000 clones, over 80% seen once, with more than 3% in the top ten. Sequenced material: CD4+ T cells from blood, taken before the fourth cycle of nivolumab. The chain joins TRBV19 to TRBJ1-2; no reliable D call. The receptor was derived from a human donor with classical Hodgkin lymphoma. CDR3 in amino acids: CASSNFEAVYYGYTF. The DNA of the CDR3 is TGTGCCAGTAGTAATTTTGAGGCGGTCTACTATGGCTACACCTTC. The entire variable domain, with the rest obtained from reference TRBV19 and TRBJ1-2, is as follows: DGGITQSPKYLFRKEGQNVTLSCEQNLNHDAMYWYRQDPGQGLRLIYYSQIVNDFQKGDIAEGYSVSREKKESFPLTVTSAQKNPTAFYLCASSNFEAVYYGYTFGSGTRLTVV.